This paragraph reports one T cell receptor beta chain. Its antigen is not yet known. Per-base qualities were not stored, and no clone one base away is much larger. These data are taken from a study of OX40 agonist ivuxolimab in advanced cancers. Describing the broader study: The costimulatory receptor OX40 (CD134) was targeted by ivuxolimab, a fully human IgG2 agonistic monoclonal antibody. Intravenous ivuxolimab was administered to patients every 2 weeks at six dose levels: 0.01, 0.1, 0.3, 1.5, 3 and 10 mg/kg. Among the roughly 54 dose-escalation patients, some 20 had hepatocellular carcinoma, around 15 melanoma, 9 renal cell carcinoma and 9 head and neck cancer. In the dose-escalation cohort, 82.7% of patients were male, and the mean age was around 60 years, with a range of about 23 to 85. Prior anti-PD-1, anti-PD-L1 or anti-CTLA-4 therapy was permitted, and roughly two fifths of dose-escalation patients had received checkpoint inhibitors. Partial responses occurred in three dose-escalation patients, of whom one had hepatocellular carcinoma and two had cutaneous melanoma. The purpose of peripheral TCRbeta sequencing was to test whether ivuxolimab changed TCR sequence diversity and led to clonal T-cell expansion. The monotherapy dose-escalation portion (N ≈ 50 patients) of the phase I ivuxolimab trial is reported in the paper. Overall study outcomes, separate from this receptor: Low levels of normalized T-cell clonal expansion were also shown by some nonresponding patients. After ivuxolimab, more expanded clones were found on average in CD8+ T cells than in CD4+ T cells. At doses of 0.1 to 3.0 mg/kg, clonal expansion of both CD4+ and CD8+ T cells in blood was seen between baseline and week 6. Which antigens the clonally expanded peripheral T cells were specific for was not determined. In the 0.1-3.0 mg/kg groups, partial responders had among the lowest normalized peripheral clonal expansion, particularly in CD8+ T cells.

Patients with a history of autoimmune disease or receiving systemic immunosuppression were excluded from the trial. Peripheral blood for TCR sequencing was collected from all dose cohorts at baseline, on cycle 4 day 1, and on cycle 7 day 1. Samples were obtained from an open-label, multicenter, first-in-human phase I dose-escalation trial of ivuxolimab. Adults with locally advanced or metastatic melanoma, renal cell carcinoma, hepatocellular carcinoma or head and neck squamous cell carcinoma were enrolled in the trial. Before TCR sequencing, CD4+ and CD8+ T cells were separately sorted from peripheral blood. Genomic DNA was isolated from the sorted cells so that the TCRbeta CDR3 region could be sequenced. TCRbeta CDR3 regions were sequenced using the immunoSEQ Assay. TCRdb took this table from immuneACCESS and kept in-frame rearrangements with V and J called. Such tables lack part of the clones; where checked against another copy, unresolved V genes explain under half of the gap, and the rest is unexplained. The sample table contains roughly 58,000 clones; only one count was recorded for roughly 93% of them. The ten largest clones take up about 20% of the sample.

CDR1 and CDR2 (SGDLS, YYNGEE) derive from the germline V gene. V loses 7 bases at its end and J loses 3 bases; junction bases beyond the gene matches: 10. Measured from the cysteine to the phenylalanine, the CDR3 is 16 residues long. Only the CDR3 region is kept as DNA, spanning 48 bases read in frame from base 1. Here the sequenced sample was CD4+ or CD8+ T cells sorted from blood, taken in a trial of the OX40 agonist ivuxolimab. This TCR was sampled from an adult with an advanced solid tumor such as melanoma, head and neck, liver or kidney cancer. The rearranged chain carries TRBV9 and TRBJ2-1, with 10 bases matching TRBD2. In nucleotide form, the sequence is TGTGCCAGCGGCCCGACTAGCGGGTTAGGCTACAATGAGCAGTTCTTC. Its product reads: CASGPTSGLGYNEQFF. Full variable domain (CDR3 extended with the reference TRBV9 and TRBJ2-1 proteins): DSGVTQTPKHLITATGQRVTLRCSPRSGDLSVYWYQQSLDQGLQFLIQYYNGEERAKGNILERFSAQQFPDLHSELNLSSLELGDSALYFCASGPTSGLGYNEQFFGPGTRLTVL.